This TCR beta chain was identified in a study of blood T cell repertoires in COVID-19. The CDR3 has 11 residues. V gave up 7 bases and J gave up 6 bases, with 13 bases separating them. CDR1 and CDR2 from the germline V gene are SQVTM and ANQGSEA. The table came from immunoSEQ multiplex PCR; TCRdb's copy has only in-frame clones and leaves some out. The sample records about 250,000 clones, about 82% being singletons. The receptor's source is a man aged 45-60 years with active or convalescent COVID-19. Sequenced input: peripheral blood. V and J are TRBV29-1 and TRBJ2-7; no reliable D call. The CDR3 nucleotides read TGCAGCGCTGGGCCCAACGGCGAGCAGTACTTC. It codes for CSAGPNGEQYF.